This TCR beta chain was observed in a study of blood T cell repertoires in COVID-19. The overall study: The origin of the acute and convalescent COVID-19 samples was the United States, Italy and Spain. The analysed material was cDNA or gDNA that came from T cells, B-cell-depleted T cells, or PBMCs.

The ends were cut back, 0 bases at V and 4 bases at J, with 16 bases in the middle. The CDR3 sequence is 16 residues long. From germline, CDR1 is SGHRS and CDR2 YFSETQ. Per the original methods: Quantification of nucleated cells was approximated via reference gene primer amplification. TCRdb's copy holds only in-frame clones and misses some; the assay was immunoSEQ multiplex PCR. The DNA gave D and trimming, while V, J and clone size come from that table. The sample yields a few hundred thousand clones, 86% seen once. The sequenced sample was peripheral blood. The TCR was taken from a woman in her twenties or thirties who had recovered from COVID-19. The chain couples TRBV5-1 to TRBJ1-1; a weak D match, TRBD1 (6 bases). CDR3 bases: TGCGCCAGCAGCTTGGGGGGACACAGGCTTGGCACTGAAGCTTTCTTT. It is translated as CASSLGGHRLGTEAFF. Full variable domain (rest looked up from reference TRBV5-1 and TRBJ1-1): KAGVTQTPRYLIKTRGQQVTLSCSPISGHRSVSWYQQTPGQGLQFLFEYFSETQRNKGNFPGRFSGRQFSNSRSEMNVSTLELGDSALYLCASSLGGHRLGTEAFFGQGTRLTVV.